The clone carrying this T cell receptor (beta chain) was seen ten or more times. The target antigen is unknown. Making the TCR beta libraries involved quantitative 5'-RACE with molecular barcodes. A single record per CDR3 protein comes from TCRdb applying MiXCR to the 5' RACE reads. This repertoire shows hundreds of thousands of distinct CDR3 sequences, 10% found once; its top ten account for roughly 23%. The sample is drawn from a study of CD8 T cells in ankylosing spondylitis. The CDR3 has 16 amino acids. Trimming removed 5 bases from V and 0 bases from J; junction bases left unmatched: 7. Germline CDR1 reads MDHEN; CDR2 reads SYDVKM. Study results and caveats: Ankylosing spondylitis blood appeared to be characterized by a TCR beta motif of several highly homologous variants.

The sequencing sample was made of blood, either unsorted or a sorted T cell fraction (not recorded which). The TCR originated in a male donor with ankylosing spondylitis or in good health (not recorded which). The V call is TRBV28, the J call TRBJ2-1; 7 bases align to TRBD1. CDR3 residues: CASSPEGQFSYNEQFF. In DNA, the CDR3 is TGTGCCAGCAGTCCCGAGGGACAGTTCTCCTACAATGAGCAGTTCTTC.